This TCR beta chain was sequenced for a study of OX40 agonist ivuxolimab in advanced cancers. In the study overall: Patients received ivuxolimab, an agonistic anti-OX40 (CD134) antibody. A history of anti-PD-1, anti-PD-L1 or anti-CTLA-4 therapy was acceptable, and over 30% had some.

Sampled blood was obtained at baseline, cycle 4 day 1, and cycle 7 day 1. The repertoire was sequenced with immunoSEQ multiplex PCR; TCRdb's copy has only in-frame clones and lacks some. The data hold 130,000 or so clones, with about nine tenths observed a single time. A word on this clone: Its antigen is still unknown.

Study-level points and caveats: In CD8+ T cells, expanded clones were on average more numerous than in CD4+.

The specimen comprised CD4+ or CD8+ T cells sorted from blood, sampled in a trial of the OX40 agonist ivuxolimab. The clonotype was recovered from an adult with an advanced solid tumor such as melanoma, head and neck, liver or kidney cancer.

In DNA form, the CDR3 reads TGTGCCAGCAGCCTCCTTCCGGGACAGGGGTCCTCCTACGAGCAGTACTTC. It specifies CASSLLPGQGSSYEQYF. The rearrangement uses TRBV7-9 and TRBJ2-5; 10 nucleotides agree with TRBD1. The J call is in doubt because the DNA end fits TRBJ2-7 better. The CDR3 runs to 17 residues. Germline V gene data show CDR1 as SEHNR and CDR2 as FQNEAQ (reference sequence).